This T cell receptor (beta chain) was observed in a study of blood T cells in healthy people across ages. Points from the study as a whole: A strong correlation was found between TCR beta diversity and the percentage of naive T cells. With donor CMV status unknown, expanded clonotype changes were possibly confounded.

CDR3 length equals 17 residues. CDR1 is MGHRA and CDR2 is YSYEKL in the germline V gene. Each donor supplied around 10 milliliters of peripheral blood. A second PCR, run for about 6 to 11 cycles, used a sample-barcoded 5' primer plus a J-beta primer mix. All cDNA molecules were each tagged by a template-switch adaptor with 12 random nucleotides. One entry per CDR3 protein results from TCRdb running MiXCR on the 5' RACE reads. The data contain 550,000 to 750,000 distinct CDR3 sequences, 20% to 25% of them seen just once; the ten biggest clones take up under 4%. There are a few counts of this clonotype. Its antigen is undetermined.

This chain uses TRBV4-1 with TRBJ2-5; 10 nucleotides align to TRBD2. Judging by the DNA end, TRBJ2-7 fits better; the J call may be wrong. Sequencing input: blood. This TCR was recovered from a man in his 70s in good health. The CDR3 bases are TGCGCCAGCAGCCACGCTAATCCAACTAGCGGGACCTACGAGCAGTACTTC. Translation: CASSHANPTSGTYEQYF.